This entry concerns a single T cell receptor beta chain. TCRdb's table, derived via immunoSEQ multiplex PCR, lists solely in-frame clones and lacks some. The data hold 220,000 or so clones, with 80% to 85% observed a single time. The sample belongs to a study of blood T cell repertoires in COVID-19. As for the study in general: The United States, Italy and Spain were the sources of the acute and convalescent COVID-19 samples. T cells, B-cell-depleted T cells, or PBMCs provided the cDNA or gDNA that served as material.

Trimming pared 4 bases from V and 5 bases from J, leaving 10 bases between. The germline gives CDR1 LGHDT, CDR2 YNNKEL (reference sequence). The CDR3 consists of 13 residues. The receptor was isolated from a woman aged 25 to 39 who had recovered from COVID-19. The chain combines TRBV3-1 (or the pseudogene TRBV3-2) with TRBJ2-3; tentative D call: TRBD2 (6 bases). The sample was peripheral blood. CDR3 residues: CASSRGGVDTQYF. CDR3 sequence (DNA): TGTGCCAGCAGCCGCGGCGGGGTAGATACGCAGTATTTT.